These T cell receptor beta chains were read from a single sample in a study of spatial heterogeneity in lung cancer. TCRdb fed the 5' RACE reads into MiXCR, producing one record per CDR3 protein. The sample carries under 35,000 distinct CDR3 sequences, roughly 5% recorded once. Source: PBMCs, taken at follow-up. The receptor source for this set is a female donor with early-stage non-small cell lung cancer. The CDR3 runs from the conserved cysteine through the conserved F or W. The order of the fields is D gene, J gene, V gene, clone size, CDR3 length, CDR3 protein, CDR3 DNA. A D gene is named only where the DNA matches it firmly. Some rows mark clone size as missing; the rest say once, few, many or name a class of expanded clone.

d_call: TRBD2; j_call: TRBJ2-7; v_call: TRBV6-5; clone_size: many; cdr3_length: 15; cdr3_aa: CASRPSSGLSREQYF; cdr3_nt: TGTGCCAGCAGGCCTTCTAGCGGTCTATCTCGCGAGCAGTACTTC
d_call: TRBD2; j_call: TRBJ2-5; v_call: TRBV27; clone_size: many; cdr3_length: 16; cdr3_aa: CASSFGGAGGGKTQYF; cdr3_nt: TGTGCCAGCAGCTTTGGGGGAGCGGGAGGAGGAAAGACCCAGTACTTC
d_call: NA; j_call: TRBJ2-3; v_call: TRBV5-4; clone_size: many; cdr3_length: 12; cdr3_aa: CASIDRTDTQYF; cdr3_nt: TGTGCCAGCATAGACCGCACAGATACGCAGTATTTT
d_call: NA; j_call: TRBJ2-5; v_call: TRBV20-1; clone_size: many; cdr3_length: 13; cdr3_aa: CSAPGLRAETQYF; cdr3_nt: TGCAGTGCTCCGGGACTGCGGGCAGAGACCCAGTACTTC
d_call: NA; j_call: TRBJ2-7; v_call: TRBV4-3; clone_size: many; cdr3_length: 13; cdr3_aa: CASSQEAGLEQYF; cdr3_nt: TGCGCCAGCAGCCAAGAAGCCGGGCTCGAGCAGTACTTC
d_call: NA; j_call: TRBJ2-7; v_call: TRBV20-1; clone_size: many; cdr3_length: 15; cdr3_aa: CSARDVRLVGSEQYF; cdr3_nt: TGCAGTGCTAGAGATGTAAGGCTAGTGGGGAGCGAGCAGTACTTC
d_call: NA; j_call: TRBJ2-2; v_call: TRBV5-1; clone_size: few; cdr3_length: 15; cdr3_aa: CASSAGETNTGELFF; cdr3_nt: TGCGCCAGCAGCGCCGGCGAGACAAACACCGGGGAGCTGTTTTTT
d_call: NA; j_call: TRBJ1-1; v_call: TRBV6-5; clone_size: many; cdr3_length: 12; cdr3_aa: CASMTGNTEAFF; cdr3_nt: TGTGCCAGCATGACAGGGAACACTGAAGCTTTCTTT
d_call: NA; j_call: TRBJ1-1; v_call: TRBV12-3/TRBV12-4; clone_size: many; cdr3_length: 14; cdr3_aa: CASSLKGRDTEAFF; cdr3_nt: TGTGCCAGCAGTTTAAAGGGGAGAGACACTGAAGCTTTCTTT
d_call: TRBD1; j_call: TRBJ2-5; v_call: TRBV14; clone_size: many; cdr3_length: 15; cdr3_aa: CASSPNRQGKETQYF; cdr3_nt: TGTGCCAGCAGCCCAAACCGACAGGGTAAAGAGACCCAGTACTTC
d_call: NA; j_call: TRBJ2-2; v_call: TRBV7-2; clone_size: NA; cdr3_length: 14; cdr3_aa: CASSLDLVSGELFF; cdr3_nt: TGTGCCAGCAGCTTAGATCTAGTTTCCGGGGAGCTGTTTTTT
d_call: NA; j_call: TRBJ2-7; v_call: TRBV7-8; clone_size: many; cdr3_length: 18; cdr3_aa: CASSYRGARQVVRYEQYF; cdr3_nt: TGTGCCAGCAGCTATAGGGGGGCCCGGCAGGTGGTTCGCTACGAGCAGTACTTC
d_call: NA; j_call: TRBJ1-2; v_call: TRBV5-1; clone_size: many; cdr3_length: 14; cdr3_aa: CASSPGASNYGYTF; cdr3_nt: TGCGCCAGCAGCCCCGGGGCTTCTAACTATGGCTACACCTTC
d_call: TRBD2; j_call: TRBJ2-7; v_call: TRBV20-1; clone_size: many; cdr3_length: 14; cdr3_aa: CSASTSGSFYEQYF; cdr3_nt: TGCAGTGCATCGACTAGCGGGAGTTTTTACGAGCAGTACTTC
d_call: TRBD1; j_call: TRBJ1-2; v_call: TRBV27; clone_size: many; cdr3_length: 15; cdr3_aa: CASSLGTGGPDGYTF; cdr3_nt: TGTGCCAGCAGTTTGGGGACAGGGGGACCGGATGGCTACACCTTC
d_call: TRBD1; j_call: TRBJ2-7; v_call: TRBV6-2/TRBV6-3; clone_size: many; cdr3_length: 10; cdr3_aa: CAAGLRGGSF; cdr3_nt: TGTGCCGCCGGACTGAGAGGGGGCAGCTTC
d_call: TRBD1; j_call: TRBJ1-4; v_call: TRBV6-6; clone_size: medium-sized; cdr3_length: 14; cdr3_aa: CASSPGTGGEKLFF; cdr3_nt: TGTGCCAGCAGCCCCGGGACAGGAGGGGAAAAACTGTTTTTT
d_call: TRBD1; j_call: TRBJ1-1; v_call: TRBV11-2; clone_size: NA; cdr3_length: 14; cdr3_aa: CANSLSTGATEAFF; cdr3_nt: TGTGCCAACAGCCTCTCGACAGGGGCCACTGAAGCTTTCTTT
d_call: NA; j_call: TRBJ1-6; v_call: TRBV20-1; clone_size: many; cdr3_length: 17; cdr3_aa: CSASRAETGVRNSPLHF; cdr3_nt: TGCAGTGCTAGCCGAGCTGAGACGGGGGTCCGGAATTCACCCCTCCACTTT
d_call: NA; j_call: TRBJ2-1; v_call: TRBV7-9; clone_size: NA; cdr3_length: 17; cdr3_aa: CASSLDPTESSYNEQFF; cdr3_nt: TGTGCCAGCAGCTTAGATCCGACAGAGAGCTCCTACAATGAGCAGTTCTTC
d_call: NA; j_call: TRBJ2-5; v_call: TRBV5-4; clone_size: NA; cdr3_length: 14; cdr3_aa: CASSVGQGKETQYF; cdr3_nt: TGTGCCAGCAGCGTAGGACAAGGGAAAGAGACCCAGTACTTC
d_call: TRBD2; j_call: TRBJ2-3; v_call: TRBV7-2; clone_size: NA; cdr3_length: 14; cdr3_aa: CASSPTGGRDTQNF; cdr3_nt: TGTGCCAGCAGCCCTACGGGGGGGCGCGATACGCAGAATTTT
d_call: NA; j_call: TRBJ2-1; v_call: TRBV6-1; clone_size: many; cdr3_length: 16; cdr3_aa: CASSEPGSGKYNEQFF; cdr3_nt: TGTGCCAGCAGTGAACCCGGTTCAGGGAAGTACAATGAGCAGTTCTTC
d_call: NA; j_call: TRBJ2-6; v_call: TRBV5-4; clone_size: many; cdr3_length: 18; cdr3_aa: CASSLGAGPRSGANVLTF; cdr3_nt: TGTGCCAGCAGCTTGGGTGCGGGACCCCGCTCTGGGGCCAACGTCCTGACTTTC
d_call: NA; j_call: TRBJ1-1; v_call: TRBV10-2; clone_size: few; cdr3_length: 14; cdr3_aa: CASSDSNLNTEAFF; cdr3_nt: TGCGCCAGCAGTGACTCCAACCTGAACACTGAAGCTTTCTTT
d_call: TRBD2; j_call: TRBJ2-5; v_call: TRBV4-2; clone_size: many; cdr3_length: 17; cdr3_aa: CASSQDLAGGSQETQYF; cdr3_nt: TGTGCCAGCAGCCAAGATTTGGCGGGAGGGTCACAAGAGACCCAGTACTTC
d_call: NA; j_call: TRBJ2-7; v_call: TRBV5-1; clone_size: many; cdr3_length: 17; cdr3_aa: CASSLVGRTRSAYEQYF; cdr3_nt: TGCGCCAGCAGCTTGGTCGGTAGGACAAGGTCCGCCTACGAGCAGTACTTC
d_call: TRBD2; j_call: TRBJ2-1; v_call: TRBV7-8; clone_size: many; cdr3_length: 16; cdr3_aa: CASSLVAGVSYNEQFF; cdr3_nt: TGTGCCAGCAGCTTAGTAGCGGGGGTCTCCTACAATGAGCAGTTCTTC
d_call: NA; j_call: TRBJ2-3; v_call: TRBV21-1; clone_size: many; cdr3_length: 14; cdr3_aa: CANKRRGITDTQYF; cdr3_nt: TGCGCTAATAAAAGGCGGGGTATCACAGATACGCAGTATTTT
d_call: NA; j_call: TRBJ1-2; v_call: TRBV28; clone_size: many; cdr3_length: 14; cdr3_aa: CATVPPRGNYGYTF; cdr3_nt: TGTGCCACCGTTCCACCAAGGGGAAACTATGGCTACACCTTC
d_call: NA; j_call: TRBJ1-1; v_call: TRBV29-1; clone_size: many; cdr3_length: 12; cdr3_aa: CSVGRSNTEAFF; cdr3_nt: TGCAGCGTTGGAAGAAGTAACACTGAAGCTTTCTTT
d_call: NA; j_call: TRBJ1-2; v_call: TRBV20-1; clone_size: many; cdr3_length: 14; cdr3_aa: CSATTSRLGYGYTF; cdr3_nt: TGCAGTGCCACAACGTCAAGGCTTGGTTATGGCTACACCTTC
d_call: NA; j_call: TRBJ2-2; v_call: TRBV7-2; clone_size: NA; cdr3_length: 14; cdr3_aa: CASSPRVWETELFF; cdr3_nt: TGTGCCAGCAGCCCGAGGGTCTGGGAAACGGAGCTGTTTTTT
d_call: NA; j_call: TRBJ2-2; v_call: TRBV28; clone_size: many; cdr3_length: 16; cdr3_aa: CASSLRRGSGSGELFF; cdr3_nt: TGTGCCAGCAGTTTAAGGCGAGGCTCTGGGAGCGGGGAGCTGTTTTTT
d_call: NA; j_call: TRBJ1-4; v_call: TRBV19; clone_size: NA; cdr3_length: 15; cdr3_aa: CASSGPPATNEKLFF; cdr3_nt: TGTGCCAGTAGTGGGCCGCCTGCAACTAATGAAAAACTGTTTTTT
d_call: TRBD2; j_call: TRBJ2-3; v_call: TRBV7-2; clone_size: NA; cdr3_length: 15; cdr3_aa: CASSPGTSFADTQYF; cdr3_nt: TGTGCCAGCAGTCCCGGGACTAGCTTTGCAGATACGCAGTATTTT
d_call: NA; j_call: TRBJ2-5; v_call: TRBV6-6; clone_size: few; cdr3_length: 13; cdr3_aa: CASCPGAGETQYF; cdr3_nt: TGTGCCAGCTGCCCCGGGGCCGGGGAGACCCAGTACTTC
d_call: NA; j_call: TRBJ2-7; v_call: TRBV18; clone_size: many; cdr3_length: 14; cdr3_aa: CASSPREDSYEQYF; cdr3_nt: TGTGCCAGCTCACCACGGGAGGATTCCTACGAGCAGTACTTC
d_call: TRBD1; j_call: TRBJ2-5; v_call: TRBV28; clone_size: many; cdr3_length: 19; cdr3_aa: CASSFPGTGGWSDQETQYF; cdr3_nt: TGTGCCAGCAGTTTCCCCGGGACAGGGGGCTGGTCCGACCAAGAGACCCAGTACTTC
d_call: NA; j_call: TRBJ2-7; v_call: TRBV4-3; clone_size: many; cdr3_length: 16; cdr3_aa: CASSQDAGSPSYEQYF; cdr3_nt: TGCGCCAGCAGCCAAGACGCTGGGAGTCCCTCCTACGAGCAGTACTTC
d_call: NA; j_call: TRBJ1-1; v_call: TRBV28; clone_size: medium-sized; cdr3_length: 14; cdr3_aa: CASSLTPPTSEAFF; cdr3_nt: TGTGCCAGCAGTTTAACCCCGCCAACGAGTGAAGCTTTCTTT
d_call: NA; j_call: TRBJ2-4; v_call: TRBV11-2; clone_size: many; cdr3_length: 17; cdr3_aa: CASSLEARSRAKNIQYF; cdr3_nt: TGTGCCAGCAGCTTAGAGGCCAGGTCCCGTGCCAAAAACATTCAGTACTTC
d_call: NA; j_call: TRBJ2-7; v_call: TRBV6-1; clone_size: many; cdr3_length: 12; cdr3_aa: CASSEARYEQYF; cdr3_nt: TGTGCCAGCAGTGAAGCGCGTTACGAGCAGTACTTC
d_call: NA; j_call: TRBJ2-3; v_call: TRBV18; clone_size: many; cdr3_length: 13; cdr3_aa: CASSGPHTDTQYF; cdr3_nt: TGTGCCAGCTCAGGACCACACACAGATACGCAGTATTTT
d_call: NA; j_call: TRBJ2-7; v_call: TRBV27; clone_size: many; cdr3_length: 15; cdr3_aa: CASSLSRGGSYEQYF; cdr3_nt: TGTGCCAGCAGTTTATCGCGAGGGGGCTCCTACGAGCAGTACTTC
d_call: TRBD2; j_call: TRBJ2-3; v_call: TRBV7-6; clone_size: many; cdr3_length: 16; cdr3_aa: CASSSWTSGGADTQYF; cdr3_nt: TGTGCCAGCAGCTCTTGGACTAGCGGGGGGGCCGATACGCAGTATTTT
d_call: NA; j_call: TRBJ2-3; v_call: TRBV7-2; clone_size: once; cdr3_length: 15; cdr3_aa: CASSPDAGGTDTQYF; cdr3_nt: TGTGCCAGCAGTCCTGATGCAGGAGGCACAGATACGCAGTATTTT
d_call: TRBD1; j_call: TRBJ2-5; v_call: TRBV28; clone_size: many; cdr3_length: 12; cdr3_aa: CASSLDRETQYF; cdr3_nt: TGTGCCAGCAGTTTGGACAGGGAGACCCAGTACTTC
d_call: NA; j_call: TRBJ1-4; v_call: TRBV6-6; clone_size: many; cdr3_length: 13; cdr3_aa: CASSPTYNEKLFF; cdr3_nt: TGTGCCAGCAGTCCGACCTATAATGAAAAACTGTTTTTT
d_call: TRBD1; j_call: TRBJ1-2; v_call: TRBV5-6; clone_size: many; cdr3_length: 16; cdr3_aa: CASSLAARGLGYGYTF; cdr3_nt: TGTGCCAGCAGCTTGGCCGCCAGGGGGCTTGGCTATGGCTACACCTTC
d_call: NA; j_call: TRBJ2-3; v_call: TRBV14; clone_size: many; cdr3_length: 15; cdr3_aa: CASSLTGTFPHTQYF; cdr3_nt: TGTGCCAGCAGCCTAACCGGGACTTTTCCCCATACGCAGTATTTT
d_call: TRBD1; j_call: TRBJ2-3; v_call: TRBV20-1; clone_size: many; cdr3_length: 14; cdr3_aa: CSARVQGAIDTQYF; cdr3_nt: TGCAGTGCTAGAGTTCAGGGGGCAATAGATACGCAGTATTTT
d_call: TRBD2; j_call: TRBJ2-7; v_call: TRBV7-9; clone_size: many; cdr3_length: 14; cdr3_aa: CASSLEGLAVEQYF; cdr3_nt: TGTGCCAGCAGCTTAGAGGGACTAGCGGTCGAGCAGTACTTC
d_call: NA; j_call: TRBJ2-3; v_call: TRBV27; clone_size: many; cdr3_length: 13; cdr3_aa: CASSSADRDTQYF; cdr3_nt: TGTGCCAGCAGTTCCGCTGACAGGGATACGCAGTATTTT